This entry lists 21 T cell receptor beta chains sequenced from one sample in a study of blood T cells in healthy people across ages. It was with a sample-barcoded 5' primer and a J-beta primer mix that a second PCR of roughly 6 to 11 cycles was run. In TCRdb, the 5' RACE reads were re-called with MiXCR into one record per CDR3 protein. In the table there are around 1,500,000 distinct CDR3 sequences, 42% of which are singletons. The material sequenced was blood. The receptors derive from a woman in her late teens or twenties in good health.

A few counts support this clonotype. The rearrangement links TRBV6-6 to TRBJ2-5; D unclear. V lost 4 bases and J 0 bases, leaving 18 bases between the germline ends. Germline V gene data show CDR1 as MNHNY and CDR2 as SVGAGI (reference sequence). CDR3 size: 17 residues. The CDR3 region is CASSSLPAPSYQETQYF. The DNA of the CDR3 is TGTGCCAGCAGTTCATTGCCGGCCCCGAGCTACCAAGAGACCCAGTACTTC.

The gene calls are TRBV7-9 and TRBJ2-1; 7 bases are a match to TRBD2. The V segment lost 2 bases and the J segment 0 bases; nucleotides outside the gene matches: 16. The CDR3 contains 20 residues. Germline loops: CDR1 SEHNR, CDR2 FQNEAQ (reference sequence). The CDR3 reads CASSLPPEPTSVSSYNEQFF. CDR3 coding DNA: TGTGCCAGCAGCTTACCACCAGAACCTACTAGCGTGAGCTCCTACAATGAGCAGTTCTTC.

This clonotype was recorded at least ten times. The J gene is TRBJ1-2, the V gene TRBV12-3 or TRBV12-4; tentatively, D is TRBD1 (6 bases). With 5 bases removed from V and 3 bases from J, the gap between germline ends came to 10 bases. CDR3 size: 13 residues. CDR3 protein: CASSLRQDYGYTF. CDR3 nucleotides: TGTGCCAGCAGTCTGCGACAGGACTATGGCTACACCTTC.

The J gene is TRBJ1-1, the V gene TRBV6-5, with TRBD1 matching 7 bases. This CDR3 has 15 amino acids. The V gene end was trimmed by 0 bases and the J gene end by 5 bases; junction bases not matched to a gene: 6. Germline-derived CDR1 and CDR2 are MNHEY and SVGAGI. The CDR3 nucleotides read TGTGCCAGCAGTTACTCTGCAGGGGGAGGTACTGAAGCTTTCTTT. Encoded protein: CASSYSAGGGTEAFF.

The table lists this clonotype with a few counts. Here the CDR3 reads CSASLRNRGEKLFF. CDR3 in DNA: TGCAGTGCTAGTCTCAGAAACCGGGGTGAAAAACTGTTTTTT. The rearrangement links TRBV20-1 to TRBJ1-4, with D uncertain. This CDR3 comprises 14 residues. Deletions cut 3 bases from V and 7 bases from J, with 15 bases between. Germline V gene data show CDR1 as DFQATT and CDR2 as SNEGSKA (reference sequence).

J is TRBJ1-2 and V is TRBV6-6; possibly TRBD1 for D (6 bases). Germline CDR1 is MNHNY and CDR2 is SVGAGI (reference sequence). CDR3 length: 12 amino acids. V was trimmed by 6 bases and J by 7 bases, leaving 12 bases between them. The CDR3 spells CASRVTGIGYTF. The CDR3 nucleotides are TGTGCCAGCAGGGTAACAGGGATTGGCTACACCTTC.

The chain recombines TRBV7-8 with TRBJ2-6; D is uncertain. The ends were cut back, 1 base at V and 2 bases at J, with 6 bases in the middle. This CDR3 comprises 15 residues. The germline CDR1 and CDR2 sequences are SGHVS and FQNEAQ. The CDR3 reads CASSLESAGANVLTF. In DNA form, the CDR3 reads TGTGCCAGCAGCTTAGAGTCGGCTGGGGCCAACGTCCTGACTTTC.

This rearrangement joins TRBV6-5 to TRBJ1-3; D is perhaps TRBD1 (6 bases). CDR1 MNHEY and CDR2 SVGAGI come from the germline V gene. V lost 6 bases to trimming and J lost 2 bases, with 14 bases between them. The CDR3 is 15 residues long. The CDR3 reads CASRHRDLPGNTIYF. The CDR3 nucleotides are TGTGCCAGCAGGCACAGGGATCTCCCTGGAAACACCATATATTTT.

The gene calls are TRBV13 and TRBJ2-2; tentative D call: TRBD1 (5 bases). V lost 4 bases to trimming and J lost 2 bases, with 11 bases between them. The CDR3 loop spans 15 amino acids. Germline CDR1 PRHDT, CDR2 FYEKMQ (reference sequence). The CDR3 loop is CASSSHRINTGELFF. The CDR3 bases are TGTGCCAGCAGCTCACACAGGATAAACACCGGGGAGCTGTTTTTT.

In its sample, this clonotype was seen a few times. This chain joins TRBV10-3 and TRBJ2-3; D is uncertain. Germline V lookup: CDR1 ENHRY, CDR2 SYGVKD. The CDR3 runs to 14 residues. Deletions cut 4 bases from V and 4 bases from J, with 12 bases between. CDR3 sequence: CAISGGTRADTQYF. The CDR3 DNA sequence: TGTGCCATCAGTGGTGGCACCCGGGCAGATACGCAGTATTTT.

The rearrangement uses TRBV6-6 and TRBJ1-1; TRBD1 matches 10 bases. The germline V gene encodes CDR1 MNHNY and CDR2 SVGAGI (reference sequence). V gave up 7 bases and J gave up 5 bases; unmatched junction bases: 4. This CDR3 region has 13 residues. The CDR3 nucleotides are TGTGCCAGCATTGACAGGGGGCAAACTGAAGCTTTCTTT. This translates into CASIDRGQTEAFF.

The chain has TRBV10-3 and TRBJ2-7, with D perhaps matching TRBD1 or TRBD2 (5 bases each). The germline V gene encodes CDR1 ENHRY and CDR2 SYGVKD. This CDR3 has 14 amino acids. The V end was cut by 8 bases, the J end by 4 bases, with 18 bases between. The CDR3 DNA is TGTGCCATCTCCCCGGGGACCGCAGATTACGAGCAGTACTTC. Its protein is CAISPGTADYEQYF.

This clonotype showed up just a few times. The chain carries TRBV20-1 and TRBJ2-5; D not certain. V gave up 7 bases and J gave up 2 bases, with 8 bases separating them. The germline CDR1 and CDR2 sequences are DFQATT and SNEGSKA (reference sequence). The CDR3 has 11 residues. The CDR3 loop is CSGPVQETQYF. The CDR3 DNA sequence: TGCAGTGGCCCGGTTCAAGAGACCCAGTACTTC.

This clonotype was picked up a small number of times. This chain uses TRBV29-1 with TRBJ2-1; no definite D call. The CDR3 consists of 13 residues. Germline assignment: CDR1 SQVTM and CDR2 ANQGSEA. V lost 2 bases to trimming and J lost 3 bases, with 8 bases between them. CDR3 bases: TGCAGCGTTGAAAGTCCGGGCTACAATGAGCAGTTCTTC. Its protein product is CSVESPGYNEQFF.

This chain uses TRBV9 with TRBJ2-1, with 14 positions matching TRBD2. The DNA end is more similar to TRBJ2-7, so the J call may be wrong. CDR1 and CDR2 from the germline V gene are SGDLS and YYNGEE. The CDR3 runs to 17 residues. The CDR3 region has the DNA TGTGCCAGCAGCGCCCGGACTAGCGGGAGGTTAGGAAATGAGCAGTACTTC. Protein sequence: CASSARTSGRLGNEQYF.

V is TRBV6-6 and J is TRBJ1-6, with no clear D. The germline V and J ends were trimmed by 2 bases and 9 bases, with 20 bases remaining between them. Looked up from germline, CDR1 is MNHNY and CDR2 is SVGAGI (reference sequence). The CDR3 consists of 17 residues. CDR3 amino acids: CASSYDPLEARASPLHF. The CDR3 nucleotides are TGTGCCAGCAGTTACGATCCCCTTGAAGCCCGAGCTTCACCCCTCCACTTT.

V usage is TRBV20-1 and J usage is TRBJ2-1; D not resolved. In germline, CDR1 is DFQATT, CDR2 SNEGSKA (reference sequence). The CDR3 is made up of 14 amino acids. V lost 4 bases to trimming and J lost 9 bases, with 19 bases between them. CDR3 sequence (DNA): TGCAGTGCTAACGAATTGGTGGGGTCGGGTGAGCAGTTCTTC. Protein sequence: CSANELVGSGEQFF.

As for this clonotype: An end of the junction does not agree with germline; a read error may underlie this. The CDR3 DNA is TGTGCCAGCAGTGACTCCCATGATTCACCCCTCCACTTT. Amino acid sequence: CASSDSHDSPLHF. The chain couples TRBV6-5 to TRBJ1-6; D remains ambiguous. The CDR3 spans 13 residues. Germline-derived CDR1 and CDR2 are MNHEY and SVGAGI.

This clonotype was counted only a few times. This rearrangement joins TRBV12-3 or TRBV12-4 to TRBJ2-3; D unclear. The V end was cut by 6 bases, the J end by 3 bases, with 19 bases between. CDR3 length equals 16 residues. As DNA, the CDR3 is TGTGCCAGCAGCTCAATTTCAGCGCGATGGACAGATACGCAGTATTTT. This gives the protein CASSSISARWTDTQYF.

The rearrangement joins TRBV6-1 to TRBJ2-5; D unresolved. Germline loops: CDR1 MNHNS, CDR2 SASEGT. Trimming left V 8 bases short and J 5 bases short, with 6 bases between. CDR3 length: 10 amino acids. The CDR3 region is CASRDETQYF. As DNA, the CDR3 is TGTGCCAGCCGAGACGAGACCCAGTACTTC.

V gene TRBV7-9 combines with J gene TRBJ2-3; the match to TRBD1 covers 10 bases. Germline loops: CDR1 SEHNR, CDR2 FQNEAQ (reference sequence). The CDR3 has 15 residues. V lost 6 bases, J lost 6 bases, and 9 bases stayed unmatched. DNA for the CDR3: TGTGCCAGCAGTTATCCGGGACAGGGGAGGGATACGCAGTATTTT. Its protein product is CASSYPGQGRDTQYF.